Sequencing of this T cell receptor (beta chain) was carried out in a study of blood T cells in healthy people across ages. Whole-study findings and limits: Per million T cells, TCR beta diversity dropped roughly linearly as age increased. Naive T cell percentage strongly correlated with TCR beta diversity.

Worth noting for this clonotype: Its antigen is unidentified.

The second PCR ran roughly 7 to 12 cycles with a sample-barcoded 5' primer and J-beta primers. Each cDNA was tagged by a template-switch adaptor containing 12 random nucleotides. TCRdb re-called the 5' RACE reads through MiXCR, storing one row per CDR3 protein. The sample includes about a million distinct CDR3 sequences, under 40% of them seen just once. Trimming shortened V by 2 bases and J by 0 bases, and 10 bases separated the two germline ends. Germline V gene sequence: CDR1 SGHAT, CDR2 FQNNGV. This CDR3 is 15 amino acids long. The sequence came from a man younger than 35 in good health. This chain links TRBV11-2 with TRBJ1-2, with a tentative D call TRBD1 (6 bases). Sequencing input: blood. The CDR3 coding sequence is TGTGCCAGCAGCTTACGGGGGCCAACTAACTATGGCTACACCTTC. Protein product: CASSLRGPTNYGYTF.